This T cell receptor beta chain was sequenced during a study of blood T cell repertoires in COVID-19. The wider study: From the United States, Italy and Spain came samples of acute and convalescent COVID-19.

Measured with immunoSEQ multiplex PCR; TCRdb has only the in-frame clones, and not every one. Of 150,000 to 200,000 clones in the sample, around 84% were seen once. Sequenced sample: peripheral blood. The TCR sequence derives from a human donor with acute or convalescent COVID-19. The donor label of this sample is uncertain.

The CDR3 DNA sequence: TGTGCCAGCAGCGCGAGGGACGGGAGCTCCTACGAGCAGTACTTC. Translating it yields CASSARDGSSYEQYF. J is TRBJ2-7 and V is TRBV9, with D perhaps TRBD2 (6 bases). V was trimmed by 3 bases and J by 0 bases, leaving 13 bases between them. CDR3 length: 15 residues. Germline CDR1 is SGDLS and CDR2 is YYNGEE.